Here is one TCR beta chain with its context. This entry comes from a study of CD8 T cells in Susac syndrome. The V end was cut by 7 bases, the J end by 5 bases, with 20 bases between. The CDR3 is 14 amino acids. Germline CDR1 GTSNPN, CDR2 SVGIG (reference sequence). The RNA input was roughly 0.45 to 1 ug, and it was reverse transcribed with random hexamers. MiXCR was run by TCRdb on the immunoSEQ multiplex PCR reads, yielding one entry per CDR3 protein. Of roughly 130,000 distinct CDR3 sequences detected, 95% appear once; the ten largest clones hold around 0.11%. CD8+ and CD4+ T cells from blood underwent TCR beta sequencing. The patients serving as multiple sclerosis controls were treatment-naive. They had stable or active relapsing-remitting disease and fulfilled revised McDonald criteria. Negative magnetic isolation gave CD8+ and CD4+ cells; FACS enriched CD8+ TEMRA.

The receptor was derived from a human donor with multiple sclerosis. The rearrangement links TRBV30 to TRBJ2-5; TRBD2 might be the D (6 bases). The sequenced sample was CD4+ T cells from PBMCs. CDR3 residues: CASSFGGAGETQYF. The CDR3 DNA is TGTGCCTCCTCGTTCGGCGGGGCGGGGGAGACCCAGTACTTC.